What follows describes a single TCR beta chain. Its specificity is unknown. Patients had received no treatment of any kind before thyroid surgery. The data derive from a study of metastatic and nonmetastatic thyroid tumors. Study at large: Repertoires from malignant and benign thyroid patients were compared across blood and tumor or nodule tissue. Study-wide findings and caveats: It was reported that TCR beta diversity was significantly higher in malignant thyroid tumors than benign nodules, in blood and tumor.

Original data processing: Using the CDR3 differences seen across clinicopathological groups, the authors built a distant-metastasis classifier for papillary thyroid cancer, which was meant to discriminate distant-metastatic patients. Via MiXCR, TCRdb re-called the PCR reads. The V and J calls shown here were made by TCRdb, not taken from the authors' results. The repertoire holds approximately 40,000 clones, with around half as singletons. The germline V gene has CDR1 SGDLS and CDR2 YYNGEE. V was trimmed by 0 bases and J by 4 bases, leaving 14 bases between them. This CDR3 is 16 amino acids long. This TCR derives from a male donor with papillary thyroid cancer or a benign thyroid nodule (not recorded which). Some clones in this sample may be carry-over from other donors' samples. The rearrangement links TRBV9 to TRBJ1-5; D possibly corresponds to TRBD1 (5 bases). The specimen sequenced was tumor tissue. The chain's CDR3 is CASSVGKSGPNQPQHF. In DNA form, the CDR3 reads TGTGCCAGCAGCGTAGGAAAGTCAGGGCCGAATCAGCCCCAGCATTTT.